This T cell receptor (beta chain) came from a study of beta chain features in type 1 diabetes. Whole-study context: When patients were set against healthy donors, age, gender and cell yields were similar. Broader study findings: cDNA-based reads could over-represent cells with high TCR expression. Across patients, naive, central memory and Treg TCRB repertoires exhibited apparently greater similarity than was observed across healthy donors. Among patients with Type 1 diabetes, TCRB CDR3s were moderately but significantly shorter in every one of the four CD4+ subsets.

This clone has a handful of counts. No antigen is known for it. The isolated RNA, all of it, was reverse transcribed, so expressed TCRB transcripts were what got sequenced. Mean read depth for naive, central memory and regulatory T cell samples was approximately 3.57 million reads. Sequencing was performed with immunoSEQ multiplex PCR; in TCRdb, only in-frame clones are kept and a portion is missing. Here the sample spans more than 95,000 clones, approximately 15% being singletons. Sequences were obtained from central memory CD4+ T cells from blood. This clonotype was obtained from a man between 18 and 35 years old with type 1 diabetes.

Here the CDR3 DNA reads TGTGCCAGTAGTATCGGGCATTTGAGAACCAATGAGCAGTTCTTC. This codes for CASSIGHLRTNEQFF. The V gene is TRBV19, the J gene TRBJ2-1; D gene ambiguous. Germline values: CDR1 LNHDA, CDR2 SQIVND (reference sequence). The V end lost 3 bases, the J end lost 6 bases, and 15 bases lay between the germline ends. The CDR3 is 15 residues long. Complete variable domain (other parts from reference TRBV19 and TRBJ2-1): DGGITQSPKYLFRKEGQNVTLSCEQNLNHDAMYWYRQDPGQGLRLIYYSQIVNDFQKGDIAEGYSVSREKKESFPLTVTSAQKNPTAFYLCASSIGHLRTNEQFFGPGTRLTVL.